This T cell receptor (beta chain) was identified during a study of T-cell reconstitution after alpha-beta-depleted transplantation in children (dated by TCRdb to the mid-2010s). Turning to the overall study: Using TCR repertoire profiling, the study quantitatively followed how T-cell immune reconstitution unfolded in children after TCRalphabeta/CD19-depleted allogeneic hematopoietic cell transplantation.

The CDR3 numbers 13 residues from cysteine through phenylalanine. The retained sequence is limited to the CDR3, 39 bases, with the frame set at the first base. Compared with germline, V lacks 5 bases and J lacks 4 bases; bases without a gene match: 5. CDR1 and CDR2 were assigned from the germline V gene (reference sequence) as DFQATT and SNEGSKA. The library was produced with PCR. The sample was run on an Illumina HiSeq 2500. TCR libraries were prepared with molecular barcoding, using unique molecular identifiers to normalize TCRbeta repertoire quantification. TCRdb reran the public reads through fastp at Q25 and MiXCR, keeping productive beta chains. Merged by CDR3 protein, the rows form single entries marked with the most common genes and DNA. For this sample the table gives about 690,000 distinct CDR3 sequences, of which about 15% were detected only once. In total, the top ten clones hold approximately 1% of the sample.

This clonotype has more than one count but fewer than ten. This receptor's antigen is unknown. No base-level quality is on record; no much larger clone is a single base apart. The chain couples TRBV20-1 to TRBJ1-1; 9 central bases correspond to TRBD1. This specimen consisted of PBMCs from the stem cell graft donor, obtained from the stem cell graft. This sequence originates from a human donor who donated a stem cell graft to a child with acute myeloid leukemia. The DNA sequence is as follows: TGCAGTGCTTCCGGGACAGGGCCCACTGAAGCTTTCTTT. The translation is CSASGTGPTEAFF.